This T cell receptor beta chain was found in a study of blood T cell repertoires in COVID-19. Across the whole study: There were acute and convalescent COVID-19 samples, and they came from the United States, Italy and Spain. Nucleic acid was either cDNA or gDNA, and it came from T cells, B-cell-depleted T cells, or PBMCs.

In the study's own analysis: Researchers report that nucleated cell counts were estimated from reference gene primer amplification. Method: immunoSEQ multiplex PCR; TCRdb's copy keeps in-frame clones and lacks some. That table gives V, J and clone size, and the DNA gave D and trimming. This table holds around 150,000 clones, roughly 73% found once. The V gene's germline CDR1 is SQVTM and CDR2 ANQGSEA. Deletions cut 5 bases from V and 2 bases from J, with 10 bases between. CDR3 size: 12 residues. Material for sequencing was peripheral blood. This clonotype was sampled from a man between 65 and 85 years old with acute or convalescent COVID-19. The V and J genes are TRBV29-1 and TRBJ2-7; D remains unclear. CDR3 sequence reads: CSVSRSPYEQYF. The CDR3 nucleotides are TGCAGCGTTTCCAGATCGCCCTACGAGCAGTACTTC.